Sequencing of this TCR beta chain was carried out in a study of blood T cell repertoires in COVID-19. Turning to the study itself: The origin of the acute and convalescent COVID-19 samples was the United States, Italy and Spain. T cells, B-cell-depleted T cells, or PBMCs provided the cDNA or gDNA that served as material.

CDR3 length: 15 residues. V was clipped by 3 bases and J by 5 bases, with 16 bases between them. Germline V gene lookup returns CDR1 MNHEY and CDR2 SVGAGI. Produced via immunoSEQ multiplex PCR; TCRdb's table is partial and in-frame only. The sample lists fewer than 85,000 clones, approximately 90% seen once, with 5% to 5.5% in the top ten. This chain links TRBV6-5 with TRBJ1-1, with a tentative D call TRBD1 (5 bases). Sequenced material: peripheral blood. The clonotype comes from a man aged 60 to 75 with acute or convalescent COVID-19. CDR3 sequence: CASSYSRNGGTEAFF. CDR3 coding DNA: TGTGCCAGCAGTTATTCTCGCAACGGGGGTACTGAAGCTTTCTTT.